This passage covers 28 T cell receptor beta chains from one sample sequenced in a study of blood T cells in healthy people across ages. Together with a sample-barcoded 5' primer, a J-beta primer mix was included in a second PCR lasting about 7 to 11 cycles. TCRdb re-analysed the 5' RACE reads in MiXCR, keeping a single row per CDR3 protein. The sample contains 700,000 to 1,000,000 distinct CDR3 sequences, around two fifths of which appear only once. The specimen was blood. All receptors derive from a man between 60 and 75 years old in good health.

This clonotype was picked up a small number of times. The rearrangement uses TRBV21-1 and TRBJ2-7. TRBV21-1 is marked as a pseudogene. This CDR3 is built from 14 residues. CDR3 nucleotides: TGTGCCAGCAGCAAAGGACAGGACCCCTACGAGCAGTACTTC. Protein sequence: CASSKGQDPYEQYF.

In this sample, this clonotype turned up a few times. This sequence joins TRBV6-5 and TRBJ2-1; 7 bases are shared with TRBD2. With V trimmed by 2 bases and J by 6 bases, 7 bases remained unmatched. Per germline, CDR1 MNHEY and CDR2 SVGAGI. This CDR3 is built from 15 residues. The CDR3 sequence: CASSYGGGGGNEQFF. The CDR3 bases are TGTGCCAGCAGTTACGGCGGGGGAGGTGGCAATGAGCAGTTCTTC.

Comment on this clonotype: An end of the junction differs from the germline gene, which may be a read error. The chain has TRBV4-3 and TRBJ2-2; possible D gene TRBD2, 5 bases. The CDR3 sequence is 14 residues long. Germline assignment: CDR1 LGHNA and CDR2 YSLEER. CDR3 in amino acids: CVSSQDDGNGELFF. The CDR3 DNA sequence: TGCGTCAGCAGCCAAGATGACGGGAACGGGGAGCTGTTTTTT.

V and J are TRBV20-1 and TRBJ2-1; 9 bases line up with TRBD2. The CDR3 is made up of 13 amino acids. The germline CDR1 and CDR2 sequences are DFQATT and SNEGSKA (reference sequence). The ends lost 4 bases at V and 7 bases at J; junction bases unmatched: 5. The CDR3 DNA follows: TGCAGTGCTAATAGCGGGAGAGGGAATGAGCAGTTCTTC. Translating it yields CSANSGRGNEQFF.

The V and J genes are TRBV11-2 and TRBJ2-2, with 7 nucleotides matching TRBD1. CDR3 size: 18 residues. Looked up from germline, CDR1 is SGHAT and CDR2 is FQNNGV. Trimming removed 5 bases from V and 4 bases from J; junction bases left unmatched: 16. CDR3 in amino acids: CASSRFHRGAMVTGELFF. The CDR3 coding sequence is TGTGCCAGCAGCCGATTTCACAGGGGTGCAATGGTCACCGGGGAGCTGTTTTTT.

The chain combines TRBV7-9 with TRBJ2-1; 7 bases map to TRBD1. Looked up from germline, CDR1 is SEHNR and CDR2 is FQNEAQ (reference sequence). Trimming cost V 8 bases and J 8 bases; bases outside gene matches: 12. The CDR3 is 14 amino acids. In DNA form, the CDR3 reads TGTGCCAGCCGCGCGAGACAGGGTTGGGATGAGCAGTTCTTC. Translation gives CASRARQGWDEQFF.

This chain uses TRBV3-1 with TRBJ1-5; D not certain. Per the germline V gene, CDR1 is LGHDT and CDR2 is YNNKEL (reference sequence). This CDR3 has 12 residues. V was shortened by 2 bases and J by 3 bases, with 2 bases between the two germline ends. This CDR3 reads CASSQHNQPQHF. The DNA for the CDR3 is TGTGCCAGCAGCCAACACAATCAGCCCCAGCATTTT.

The CDR3 coding sequence is TGTGCCAGCAGCAATTTGGCGGGGGCCAATGAGCAGTTCTTC. Its protein is CASSNLAGANEQFF. This sequence joins TRBV21-1 and TRBJ2-1; the table's D call, TRBD1, has no DNA check behind it. TRBV21-1 is a pseudogene locus. CDR3 length: 14 amino acids.

The chain joins TRBV20-1 to TRBJ1-2; 7 bases fit TRBD1. Unmatched junction bases numbered 6, after V lost 1 base and J lost 7 bases. The length of the CDR3 is 13 residues. Germline CDR1 reads DFQATT; CDR2 reads SNEGSKA (reference sequence). CDR3 sequence reads: CSARGQGFSGYTF. The CDR3 region has the DNA TGCAGTGCTAGAGGACAGGGCTTCTCTGGCTACACCTTC.

This clonotype was seen more than once but under ten times. The rearrangement uses TRBV18 and TRBJ2-5, with unresolved D. The V gene lost 3 bases and the J gene lost 2 bases, with 16 bases spanning the gap. The CDR3 has 16 residues. Per germline, CDR1 KGHSH and CDR2 LQKENI. CDR3 coding DNA: TGTGCCAGCTCACCGGGGTTTCGGGCCCTACAAGAGACCCAGTACTTC. This encodes CASSPGFRALQETQYF.

This chain uses TRBV13 with TRBJ2-1; weak D call: TRBD1 (6 bases). CDR1 is PRHDT and CDR2 is FYEKMQ in the germline V gene (reference sequence). CDR3 length equals 15 residues. V lost 5 bases, J lost 8 bases, and 19 bases lay in between. The CDR3 here is CASSQDSQGVDEQFF. The CDR3 DNA follows: TGTGCCAGCAGCCAGGACAGCCAGGGAGTCGATGAGCAGTTCTTC.

This clonotype showed up just a few times. The chain couples TRBV5-1 to TRBJ1-1; 9 bases are shared with TRBD1. This CDR3 is built from 14 residues. V was clipped by 4 bases and J by 4 bases; unmatched bases: 5. Germline CDR1 is SGHRS and CDR2 is YFSETQ. The CDR3 is CASSQTGGGTEAFF. DNA for the CDR3: TGCGCCAGCAGCCAAACAGGGGGCGGCACTGAAGCTTTCTTT.

In its sample, this clonotype was seen once. The chain couples TRBV20-1 to TRBJ1-5; D is perhaps TRBD1 (6 bases). The CDR3 consists of 17 residues. Germline lookup yields CDR1 DFQATT and CDR2 SNEGSKA (reference sequence). V lost 6 bases to trimming and J lost 1 base, with 22 bases between them. The CDR3 nucleotides read TGCAGTGCCCAGAGGGGGGGACAACGGGAGAGCAATCAGCCCCAGCATTTT. Protein: CSAQRGGQRESNQPQHF.

As DNA, the CDR3 is TGTGCCAGCAGCCAAGATAAGCCCGGACAGGGGCCGAATGGCTACACCTTC. It specifies CASSQDKPGQGPNGYTF. V is TRBV4-2 and J is TRBJ1-2; TRBD1 matches 9 bases. CDR1 and CDR2 (germline): LGHNA, YNFKEQ. The CDR3 contains 17 residues. The V gene end was trimmed by 0 bases and the J gene end by 6 bases; junction bases not matched to a gene: 11.

This clonotype was recorded a few times. This chain uses TRBV20-1 with TRBJ2-7; D is perhaps TRBD2 (6 bases). In germline, CDR1 is DFQATT, CDR2 SNEGSKA (reference sequence). This CDR3 contains 14 residues. Deletions cut 6 bases from V and 7 bases from J, with 22 bases between. CDR3 residues: CSAQPGTLHNEQYF. DNA of the CDR3: TGCAGTGCGCAACCCGGGACTCTACACAATGAGCAGTACTTC.

V and J are TRBV6-2 or TRBV6-3 and TRBJ1-6; D possibly corresponds to TRBD1 (5 bases). The ends were cut back, 5 bases at V and 7 bases at J, with 15 bases in the middle. Germline CDR1 and CDR2: MNHEY and SVGEGT. The length of the CDR3 is 15 residues. The CDR3 DNA reads as TGTGCCAGCAGTCAACCGGGACCGACAAATTCACCCCTCCACTTT. This codes for CASSQPGPTNSPLHF.

There are a few counts of this clonotype. The chain's CDR3 is CSATGGKNYEQYF. The DNA for the CDR3 is TGCAGTGCTACAGGGGGAAAAAACTACGAGCAGTACTTC. This chain connects TRBV20-1 to TRBJ2-7, with 7 bases lining up with TRBD1. Looked up from germline, CDR1 is DFQATT and CDR2 is SNEGSKA (reference sequence). The CDR3 length is 13 residues. Germline trimming cut 4 bases from V and 3 bases from J; bases unmatched to any gene: 6.

This clonotype was seen ten or more times. The chain uses TRBV29-1 and TRBJ2-3, with D possibly TRBD2 on 7 matching bases. CDR1 SQVTM and CDR2 ANQGSEA come from the germline V gene. The ends were cut back, 3 bases at V and 4 bases at J, with 20 bases in the middle. The CDR3 contains 16 residues. CDR3 protein: CSVDPSSGGLPDTQYF. The CDR3 nucleotides are TGCAGCGTTGACCCTTCGTCCGGGGGGCTTCCAGATACGCAGTATTTT.

This sequence joins TRBV7-2 and TRBJ2-3; D is tentatively TRBD1 or TRBD2 (6 bases each). V was shortened by 5 bases and J by 3 bases, with 21 bases between the two germline ends. Germline CDR1 reads SGHTA; CDR2 reads FQGNSA. The CDR3 spans 17 residues. The chain's CDR3 is CASSPWPGGTKTDTQYF. In DNA form, the CDR3 reads TGTGCCAGCAGCCCCTGGCCTGGGGGGACAAAGACAGATACGCAGTATTTT.

This clonotype was seen more than once but under ten times. A much larger clone lies one base from this, so it may be a read error. The chain couples TRBV2 to TRBJ2-1; D gene unclear. The J call is in doubt because the DNA end fits TRBJ2-7 better. The germline gives CDR1 SNHLY, CDR2 FYNNEI. The CDR3 extends over 13 amino acids. CDR3 amino acids: CASSELSYNEQYF. CDR3 nucleotide sequence: TGTGCCAGCAGTGAACTGTCCTACAATGAGCAGTACTTC.

The V call is TRBV12-3 or TRBV12-4, the J call TRBJ1-1, with D possibly being TRBD1 (5 bases). The V end was cut by 2 bases, the J end by 8 bases, with 9 bases between. The CDR3 is 12 residues long. The CDR3 DNA sequence: TGTGCCAGCAGTTTAAGAGGGGTGGAAGCTTTCTTT. This encodes CASSLRGVEAFF.

The genes are TRBV4-3 and TRBJ1-1, with D possibly being TRBD1 (5 bases). Germline-derived CDR1 and CDR2 are LGHNA and YSLEER. This CDR3 comprises 16 residues. V was clipped by 3 bases and J by 0 bases, with 14 bases between them. The CDR3 sequence is CASSQGPGGVNTEAFF. The CDR3, as DNA: TGCGCCAGCAGCCAGGGCCCTGGGGGGGTGAACACTGAAGCTTTCTTT.

The chain joins TRBV2 to TRBJ2-7; a possible D gene is TRBD1 (6 bases). CDR1 and CDR2 (germline): SNHLY, FYNNEI. The V and J ends lost 6 bases and 7 bases respectively, with 22 bases between them. There are 15 residues in the CDR3. CDR3 in DNA: TGTGCCAGCAGGAGCGACAGGAGCTCCTACAATGAGCAGTACTTC. Its translation is CASRSDRSSYNEQYF.

This clonotype has only one observation. The junction departs from the called germline gene at one end, perhaps through a read error. The V gene is TRBV29-1, the J gene TRBJ2-3, with 12 bases identical to TRBD2. CDR1 and CDR2 from the germline V gene are SQVTM and ANQGSEA. This CDR3 spans 16 amino acids. The CDR3 coding sequence is TGCAGCGTTGAAGGGGCTAGCGGGGGGGCCTTGGTTACGCATTATTTT. It specifies CSVEGASGGALVTHYF.

This clonotype has only a few counts. This chain connects TRBV7-2 to TRBJ2-3; TRBD1 is a possible D gene (5 bases). This CDR3 has 14 amino acids. V lost 0 bases and J 3 bases, leaving 7 bases between the germline ends. CDR1 is SGHTA, CDR2 FQGNSA, per germline. Here the CDR3 DNA reads TGTGCCAGCAGCTTAGCGACAGTAACAGATACGCAGTATTTT. Protein: CASSLATVTDTQYF.

This clonotype has more than one count but fewer than ten. The V call is TRBV9, the J call TRBJ2-5; 13 bases agree with TRBD2. CDR1 is SGDLS and CDR2 is YYNGEE in the germline V gene. Germline trimming cut 3 bases from V and 1 base from J; bases unmatched to any gene: 6. The CDR3 spans 17 residues. CDR3 coding DNA: TGTGCCAGCAGCGATTCCGGGACTAGCGGGGCCCAAGAGACCCAGTACTTC. Protein: CASSDSGTSGAQETQYF.

CDR3 protein: CAISQHRGRRTSNTEAFF. CDR3 in DNA: TGTGCCATCAGTCAGCACAGGGGGCGACGGACCTCGAACACTGAAGCTTTCTTT. J is TRBJ1-1 and V is TRBV10-3, with 9 bases fitting TRBD1. With V trimmed by 5 bases and J by 1 base, 14 bases remained unmatched. Germline CDR1 and CDR2: ENHRY and SYGVKD. CDR3 length equals 18 residues.

The chain joins TRBV5-1 to TRBJ1-4, with D perhaps TRBD1 (5 bases). This CDR3 is built from 14 residues. V was cut by 4 bases and J by 5 bases, with 12 bases left in between. Germline CDR1 and CDR2: SGHRS and YFSETQ. CDR3 nucleotide sequence: TGCGCCAGCAGCACGGGACCCGGGAATGAAAAACTGTTTTTT. Residues: CASSTGPGNEKLFF. The full variable domain, in which reference TRBV5-1 and TRBJ1-4 provide the parts outside the CDR3, is KAGVTQTPRYLIKTRGQQVTLSCSPISGHRSVSWYQQTPGQGLQFLFEYFSETQRNKGNFPGRFSGRQFSNSRSEMNVSTLELGDSALYLCASSTGPGNEKLFFGSGTQLSVL.